The 22 T cell receptor beta chains presented below share a single source sample, sequenced in a study of CD8 T cells in Susac syndrome (dated by TCRdb to the late 2010s). Libraries were built with the immunoSEQ multiplex PCR assay. RNA was extracted using the RNeasy kit, and about 0.5 to 1 microgram was reverse transcribed with random hexamers. In TCRdb, the public reads were trimmed at Q25 with fastp and aligned with MiXCR, with productive beta chains retained. Each CDR3 protein gets just one entry, which takes the most common genes and DNA from the rows behind it. The sample yields 140,000 to 150,000 distinct CDR3 sequences; roughly 96% were counted once. The ten largest clonotypes hold over 0.095% of the sample. The sample taken for sequencing was CD4+ T cells from PBMCs. The receptors come from a human donor with multiple sclerosis.

The chain is built from TRBV9 and TRBJ1-2; 7 bases line up with TRBD1. Germline CDR1 reads SGDLS; CDR2 reads YYNGEE. The CDR3 contains 15 residues. J lost 0 bases, V lost 3 bases, and 5 bases had no gene match. The CDR3 DNA reads as TGTGCCAGCAGCGAGACAGGGTTGACTAACTATGGCTACACCTTC. It yields the protein CASSETGLTNYGYTF.

V usage is TRBV2 and J usage is TRBJ2-5; no clear D. V dropped 1 base and J dropped 4 bases, with 7 bases sitting between them. The CDR3 contains 13 residues. Germline V CDR1 and CDR2: SNHLY, FYNNEI. CDR3 sequence (DNA): TGTGCCAGCAGTGAAGAAGGCGGAGAGACCCAGTACTTC. Translated, it gives CASSEEGGETQYF.

V and J are TRBV12-3 or TRBV12-4 and TRBJ2-1; D call uncertain. Trimming stripped 2 bases from V and 0 bases from J, with 11 bases between. CDR3 size: 16 residues. The DNA of the CDR3 is TGTGCCAGCAGTTTAACCGGCCCCGGCTCCTACAATGAGCAGTTCTTC. It specifies CASSLTGPGSYNEQFF.

The chain carries TRBV20-1 and TRBJ2-7; maybe TRBD1 (5 bases). This CDR3 comprises 14 residues. Deletions cut 0 bases from V and 2 bases from J, with 11 bases between. The germline CDR1 and CDR2 sequences are DFQATT and SNEGSKA (reference sequence). DNA for the CDR3: TGCAGTGCTAGAGATAGCAGACAGCCCTACGAGCAGTACTTC. It codes for CSARDSRQPYEQYF.

This chain joins TRBV28 and TRBJ2-1, with 12 positions matching TRBD2. There are 15 residues in the CDR3. With V trimmed by 6 bases and J by 7 bases, 7 bases remained unmatched. The germline CDR1 and CDR2 sequences are MDHEN and SYDVKM. In nucleotides, the CDR3 is TGTGCCAGCAGCCTAGCGGGGGGGCCTTTAAATGAGCAGTTCTTC. It is translated as CASSLAGGPLNEQFF.

The chain joins TRBV18 to TRBJ2-3; D uncertain. Between the trimmed V and J ends, which lost 1 base and 6 bases, there was a span of 11 bases. This CDR3 contains 14 residues. Germline values: CDR1 KGHSH, CDR2 LQKENI. CDR3 DNA sequence: TGTGCCAGCTCACCACGGCCCCACGCGGATACGCAGTATTTT. Its protein is CASSPRPHADTQYF.

The gene calls are TRBV29-1 and TRBJ1-2; D is unresolved. CDR3 size: 11 residues. V was pared by 4 bases and J by 8 bases, with 11 bases between. From germline, CDR1 is SQVTM and CDR2 ANQGSEA. The CDR3 nucleotides are TGCAGCGTTGCGGACGGCCGAGGCTACACCTTC. The encoded protein is CSVADGRGYTF.

This chain connects TRBV2 to TRBJ2-3; the match to TRBD2 covers 7 bases. Germline lookup yields CDR1 SNHLY and CDR2 FYNNEI. V shed 2 bases, J shed 2 bases, and the junction held 4 bases outside the gene matches. This CDR3 has 15 residues. CDR3 protein: CASSELAVPTDTQYF. The CDR3 bases are TGTGCCAGCAGTGAACTAGCGGTTCCCACAGATACGCAGTATTTT.

The V gene is TRBV19, the J gene TRBJ2-1; a possible D gene is TRBD2 (6 bases). V was trimmed by 7 bases and J by 5 bases, leaving 18 bases between them. The CDR3 is 15 amino acids. From germline, CDR1 is LNHDA and CDR2 SQIVND (reference sequence). DNA of the CDR3: TGTGCCAGTACCACGTGGAGGCGGGATCACAATGAGCAGTTCTTC. It is translated as CASTTWRRDHNEQFF.

The chain recombines TRBV29-1 with TRBJ1-1; D remains unclear. The germline V and J ends were trimmed by 0 bases and 2 bases, with 4 bases remaining between them. The CDR3 consists of 12 residues. Germline CDR1 SQVTM, CDR2 ANQGSEA. CDR3 in amino acids: CSVEDRNTEAFF. Written as DNA, the CDR3 is TGCAGCGTTGAAGATAGAAACACTGAAGCTTTCTTT.

This clonotype was seen once. The rearrangement joins TRBV30 to TRBJ1-1; D is ambiguous. Trimming stripped 0 bases from V and 0 bases from J, with 11 bases between. Per germline, CDR1 GTSNPN and CDR2 SVGIG (reference sequence). CDR3 length equals 15 residues. The CDR3: CAWSVSLGMNTEAFF. The CDR3, as DNA: TGTGCCTGGAGTGTTAGTCTAGGGATGAACACTGAAGCTTTCTTT. Full variable domain (outside the CDR3, taken from reference TRBV30 and TRBJ1-1): SQTIHQWPATLVQPVGSPLSLECTVEGTSNPNLYWYRQAAGRGLQLLFYSVGIGQISSEVPQNLSASRPQDRQFILSSKKLLLSDSGFYLCAWSVSLGMNTEAFFGQGTRLTVV.

The chain recombines TRBV7-2 with TRBJ1-5; TRBD1 aligns across 9 bases. CDR3 length equals 17 residues. With V trimmed by 5 bases and J by 4 bases, 12 bases remained unmatched. Germline loops: CDR1 SGHTA, CDR2 FQGNSA. CDR3: CASSRLGTGLLNQPQHF. In nucleotides, the CDR3 is TGTGCCAGCAGCCGCTTAGGGACAGGGTTGTTAAATCAGCCCCAGCATTTT.

The genes are TRBV7-9 and TRBJ2-1; D gene ambiguous. Germline V gene sequence: CDR1 SEHNR, CDR2 FQNEAQ (reference sequence). V was pared by 2 bases and J by 6 bases, with 11 bases between. The CDR3 loop spans 14 amino acids. CDR3 sequence (DNA): TGTGCCAGCAGCTTAAGGGTTTCGGGCAATGAGCAGTTCTTC. Protein sequence: CASSLRVSGNEQFF. Combining the CDR3 with reference TRBV7-9 and TRBJ2-1 gives the whole variable domain DTGVSQNPRHKITKRGQNVTFRCDPISEHNRLYWYRQTLGQGPEFLTYFQNEAQLEKSRLLSDRFSAERPKGSFSTLEIQRTEQGDSAMYLCASSLRVSGNEQFFGPGTRLTVL.

This clonotype came up once. This chain uses TRBV25-1 with TRBJ2-7; D not certain. The CDR3 covers 14 residues. Germline CDR1 is MGHDK and CDR2 is SYGVNS. The germline V and J ends were trimmed by 1 base and 5 bases, with 12 bases remaining between them. The CDR3: CASSELRVSNEQYF. CDR3 sequence (DNA): TGTGCCAGCAGTGAATTAAGGGTATCCAACGAGCAGTACTTC.

The chain joins TRBV9 to TRBJ2-3, with 11 bases that match TRBD2. Looked up from germline, CDR1 is SGDLS and CDR2 is YYNGEE. The CDR3 has 16 amino acids. V trimming: 3 bases; J trimming: 3 bases; junction bases outside the gene matches: 6. This CDR3 reads CASSATGLAETDTQYF. CDR3 bases: TGTGCCAGCAGCGCAACGGGACTAGCGGAGACAGATACGCAGTATTTT.

V and J are TRBV24-1 and TRBJ2-1; D unresolved. This CDR3 spans 11 amino acids. CDR1 and CDR2 from the germline V gene are KGHDR and SFDVKD. V was clipped by 4 bases and J by 10 bases, with 7 bases between them. CDR3 nucleotide sequence: TGTGCCACCAGTGAAGGAAAGGAGCAGTTCTTC. Protein sequence: CATSEGKEQFF.

This chain joins TRBV14 and TRBJ2-1; 15 bases are shared with TRBD2. The CDR3 loop spans 22 amino acids. Germline CDR1 reads SGHDN; CDR2 reads FVKESK. After removal of 4 bases from V and 4 bases from J, the junction contained 20 bases not matched to a gene. The CDR3 spells CASSPGTAGTSGRSGYYNEQFF. In DNA, the CDR3 is TGTGCCAGCAGCCCAGGGACAGCCGGGACTAGCGGGAGGTCTGGCTATTACAATGAGCAGTTCTTC.

The chain carries TRBV5-1 and TRBJ2-7, with D perhaps TRBD1 or TRBD2 (5 bases each). The V end lost 4 bases, the J end lost 3 bases, and 20 bases lay between the germline ends. This CDR3 spans 16 amino acids. The germline V gene has CDR1 SGHRS and CDR2 YFSETQ. The CDR3 coding sequence is TGCGCCAGCAGCCCTTCCGGGACCCAGAGGAGCTACGAGCAGTACTTC. Translated: CASSPSGTQRSYEQYF.

The sample holds one count of this clonotype. The chain uses TRBV27 and TRBJ1-6, with 10 bases matching TRBD1. The CDR3 runs to 16 residues. CDR1 is MNHEY and CDR2 is SMNVEV in the germline V gene (reference sequence). The V gene end was trimmed by 4 bases and the J gene end by 2 bases; junction bases not matched to a gene: 2. CDR3 sequence: CASSWDRGTYNSPLHF. DNA for the CDR3: TGTGCCAGCAGTTGGGACAGGGGAACCTATAATTCACCCCTCCACTTT.

The rearrangement uses TRBV6-6 and TRBJ1-4; D not resolved. The CDR3 extends over 13 amino acids. V shed 7 bases and J shed 3 bases, with 9 bases lying between them. Germline-derived CDR1 and CDR2 are MNHNY and SVGAGI (reference sequence). DNA for the CDR3: TGTGCCAGCAAGCGGGTACCTAATGAAAAACTGTTTTTT. It yields the protein CASKRVPNEKLFF.

The sample holds one count of this clonotype. The chain links TRBV3-1 to TRBJ2-7; TRBD1 or TRBD2 may be the D gene (5 bases each). CDR3 length: 15 amino acids. Germline CDR1 is LGHDT and CDR2 is YNNKEL (reference sequence). With 3 bases removed from V and 2 bases from J, the gap between germline ends came to 14 bases. The CDR3 DNA reads as TGTGCCAGCAGCCAGCAACCGGGACCACCCTACGAGCAGTACTTC. It specifies CASSQQPGPPYEQYF.

This chain uses TRBV20-1 with TRBJ2-3; 10 bases agree with TRBD2. Germline CDR1 and CDR2: DFQATT and SNEGSKA (reference sequence). CDR3 length: 16 amino acids. Unmatched junction bases numbered 8, after V lost 3 bases and J lost 2 bases. In DNA form, the CDR3 reads TGCAGTGCTAGCCTGCCTAGCGGGGGTATCACAGATACGCAGTATTTT. Translation gives CSASLPSGGITDTQYF.